This TCR beta chain was found in a study of CD8 T cells in Susac syndrome. The overall study: Sequenced Susac syndrome patients included about 6 with active disease and fewer than ten who were in remission.

After extraction with the RNeasy kit, 0.5 to 1 ug of the RNA was reverse transcribed using random hexamers. TCRdb re-called the immunoSEQ multiplex PCR reads through MiXCR, storing one row per CDR3 protein. The table lists around 80,000 distinct CDR3 sequences, 90% to 97% of them singletons, with roughly 0.44% in the top ten. J lost 2 bases, V lost 2 bases, and 10 bases had no gene match. The CDR3 is made up of 17 amino acids. CDR1 is DFQATT, CDR2 SNEGSKA, per germline (reference sequence). Negative isolation was used for CD8+ and CD4+ T cells and FACS enrichment for TEMRA cells. This chain joins TRBV20-1 and TRBJ2-1; 9 bases line up with TRBD2. This TCR came from a human donor with Susac syndrome. The sequencing sample was made of CD8+ T cells from PBMCs. The CDR3 coding sequence is TGCAGTGCTAGACCCGTAGCGGGAGAGCGGACCTACAATGAGCAGTTCTTC. This gives the protein CSARPVAGERTYNEQFF.